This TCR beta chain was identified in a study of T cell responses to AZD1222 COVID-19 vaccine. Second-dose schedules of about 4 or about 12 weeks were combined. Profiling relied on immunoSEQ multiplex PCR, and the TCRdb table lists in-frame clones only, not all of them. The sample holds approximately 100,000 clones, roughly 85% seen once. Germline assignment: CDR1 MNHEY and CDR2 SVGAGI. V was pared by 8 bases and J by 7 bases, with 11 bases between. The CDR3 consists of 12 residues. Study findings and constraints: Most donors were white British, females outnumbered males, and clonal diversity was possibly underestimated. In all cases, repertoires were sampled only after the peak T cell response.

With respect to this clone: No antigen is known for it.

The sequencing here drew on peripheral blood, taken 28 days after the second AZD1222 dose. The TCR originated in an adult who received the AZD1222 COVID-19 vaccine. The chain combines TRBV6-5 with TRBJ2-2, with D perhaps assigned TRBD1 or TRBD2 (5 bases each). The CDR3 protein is CASQGAGGELFF. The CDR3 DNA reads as TGTGCCAGCCAGGGTGCGGGCGGGGAGCTGTTTTTT.